A single sample is the source of the 22 T cell receptor beta chains below, sequenced in a study of tumor and adjacent non-tumor tissue in lung cancer. The library came from three nested PCR rounds adapted from ARM-PCR protocols. TCRdb re-called the multiplex PCR reads through MiXCR, storing one row per CDR3 protein. The sample shows 120,000 to 150,000 distinct CDR3 sequences, approximately 72% of them seen only once. RNA was extracted from bulk tissue without any cell sorting. Sequenced sample: lung tumor tissue. These receptors came from a man between 60 and 75 years old with small cell lung cancer.

On this clonotype itself: The final CDR3 position lacks the conserved phenylalanine or tryptophan, pointing to a likely read error. The V gene is TRBV6-2 or TRBV6-3, the J gene TRBJ1-2, with 7 positions matching TRBD1. In germline, CDR1 is MNHEY, CDR2 SVGEGT. The CDR3 sequence is 16 residues long. After removal of 6 bases from V and 8 bases from J, the junction contained 18 bases not matched to a gene. DNA for the CDR3: TGTGCCAGCAGCAAGAACCGGGACAGTGCTCTATACGGCTACACCTTG. This codes for CASSKNRDSALYGYTL.

In its sample, this clonotype was seen once. This chain links TRBV20-1 with TRBJ2-1, with D uncertain. The germline V and J ends were trimmed by 3 bases and 3 bases, with 15 bases remaining between them. CDR3 length equals 15 residues. Germline-derived CDR1 and CDR2 are DFQATT and SNEGSKA (reference sequence). This CDR3 is CSASDMGYGYNEQFF. The CDR3 nucleotides are TGCAGTGCTAGTGATATGGGTTATGGCTACAATGAGCAGTTCTTC.

A word on this clonotype: The junction departs from germline at one end; a sequencing error may be responsible. The CDR3 here is CSAPKLGYTIF. CDR3 nucleotide sequence: TGTAGTGCCCCAAAGCTAGGGTACACGATCTTC. The J gene is TRBJ2-1, the V gene TRBV20-1, with D unclear. CDR3 size: 11 residues. CDR1 DFQATT and CDR2 SNEGSKA come from the germline V gene (reference sequence).

This clonotype was observed a handful of times. The V gene is TRBV20-1, the J gene TRBJ1-2; D possibly corresponds to TRBD1 (5 bases). The CDR3 extends over 12 amino acids. CDR1 and CDR2 (germline): DFQATT, SNEGSKA (reference sequence). Trimming pared 4 bases from V and 4 bases from J, leaving 10 bases between. The CDR3: CSANRQPYGYTF. In DNA, the CDR3 is TGCAGTGCTAACAGGCAGCCCTATGGCTACACCTTC.

Note on this clonotype: One end of the junction does not line up with germline, which may come from a read error. This chain connects TRBV5-1 to TRBJ1-6; D is possibly TRBD1 (5 bases). This CDR3 is built from 14 residues. Germline V gene data show CDR1 as SGHRS and CDR2 as YFSETQ. CDR3 sequence reads: CAISLGRGNSPLHF. Written as DNA, the CDR3 is TGCGCCATCAGCTTGGGACGGGGTAATTCACCCCTCCACTTT.

A single count supports this clonotype. This may be a read error, as it is one base from a much larger clone. V usage is TRBV6-2 or TRBV6-3 and J usage is TRBJ2-3; TRBD1 might be the D (6 bases). The germline V gene has CDR1 MNHEY and CDR2 SVGEGT. There are 15 residues in the CDR3. The CDR3 bases are TGTGCCAGCAGTCGGCTAGGGGTACAGGGAGATAAGCAGTATTTT. This codes for CASSRLGVQGDKQYF.

Concerning this clonotype itself: A much larger clonotype is one base distant, so this may be a read error. J is TRBJ2-1 and V is TRBV20-1; no clear D gene. The CDR3 totals 10 residues. CDR1 is DFQATT and CDR2 is SNEGSKA in the germline V gene (reference sequence). V was cut by 5 bases and J by 10 bases, with 9 bases left in between. The CDR3: CSAGRREQFF. CDR3 DNA: TGCAGTGCTGGCAGAAGGGAGCAGTTCTTC.

With respect to this clonotype: A much more abundant neighbour one base away suggests this may be a read error. The V call is TRBV12-3 or TRBV12-4, the J call TRBJ1-2; D is possibly TRBD1 (5 bases). CDR3 length equals 11 residues. CDR3 residues: CTSTQGYGYTF. The CDR3 coding sequence is TGTACCAGCACCCAGGGCTATGGCTACACCTTC.

A note on this clonotype: At one end, the junction sequence differs from germline, possibly due to a read error. The chain combines TRBV28 with TRBJ1-2; D gene unclear. CDR1 MDHEN and CDR2 SYDVKM come from the germline V gene. This CDR3 contains 12 residues. Here the CDR3 reads CVSSEGQRGYTF. The CDR3 DNA sequence: TGTGTCAGCAGTGAGGGCCAGAGAGGCTACACCTTC.

This clonotype was observed many times. This chain uses TRBV6-1 with TRBJ1-2; a possible D gene is TRBD1 (6 bases). The CDR3 runs to 14 residues. Trimming removed 3 bases from V and 2 bases from J, with 10 bases in between. CDR1 is MNHNS and CDR2 is SASEGT in the germline V gene. The CDR3 loop is CASSEAGGNYGYTF. CDR3 coding DNA: TGTGCCAGCAGTGAGGCCGGGGGCAACTATGGCTACACCTTC.

For this clonotype: Relative to the germline gene, one junction end is altered; a read error may explain this. The V gene is TRBV29-1, the J gene TRBJ2-7; 12 bases line up with TRBD2. Germline-derived CDR1 and CDR2 are SQVTM and ANQGSEA. There are 17 residues in the CDR3. In DNA, the CDR3 is TGCAACGTTGTATGTCTAGCGGGAGGGCCAAATCCGGGCGAGCAGTACTTC. This sequence encodes CNVVCLAGGPNPGEQYF.

As to this clonotype: The junction does not match germline at one end; this may be a read error. J is TRBJ2-3 and V is TRBV11-2, with TRBD1 identical over 9 bases. The CDR3 runs to 15 residues. In germline, CDR1 is SGHAT, CDR2 FQNNGV. The DNA for the CDR3 is TGTGTCAGCAGCTACAGGGGGCGTAGCACAGATATGCAGTATTTT. This codes for CVSSYRGRSTDMQYF. The full variable domain, completed using reference TRBV11-2 and TRBJ2-3, is EAGVAQSPRYKIIEKRQSVAFWCNPISGHATLYWYQQILGQGPKLLIQFQNNGVVDDSQLPKDRFSAERLKGVDSTLKIQPAKLEDSAVYLCVSSYRGRSTDMQYFGPGTRLTVL.

Of note for this clonotype: Mismatch with germline at one junction end may stem from a read error. This chain uses TRBV6-5 with TRBJ1-6, with 9 bases aligning to TRBD1. The germline CDR1 and CDR2 sequences are MNHEY and SVGAGI. This CDR3 contains 16 residues. In DNA, the CDR3 is TGTGCCAGCAGTTATCGTACCGGGACAGGGATTTCACCGCTCCACTTT. This codes for CASSYRTGTGISPLHF.

Ten or more counts support this clonotype. This chain joins TRBV20-1 and TRBJ1-2, with 9 positions matching TRBD1. With 6 bases clipped from V and 1 base from J, the junction kept 3 bases outside the gene matches. The germline V gene encodes CDR1 DFQATT and CDR2 SNEGSKA (reference sequence). CDR3 length: 13 residues. CDR3 in amino acids: CSAGTGSNYGYTF. CDR3 nucleotide sequence: TGCAGTGCAGGGACAGGGAGTAACTATGGCTACACCTTC.

The sample holds a few counts of this clonotype. A single base separates this from a much larger clone, so it may be a read error. The genes are TRBV5-4 and TRBJ2-3; TRBD2 agrees at 10 bases. CDR3 length equals 17 residues. In germline, CDR1 is SGHNT, CDR2 YYREEE (reference sequence). With V trimmed by 4 bases and J by 1 base, 9 bases remained unmatched. CDR3 sequence reads: CASSLNAGTSGTDTQYF. The CDR3 coding sequence is TGTGCCAGCAGCCTGAATGCTGGGACTAGCGGCACAGATACGCAGTATTTT.

V gene TRBV5-6 combines with J gene TRBJ2-3; D is possibly TRBD2 (5 bases). Trimming removed 1 base from V and 10 bases from J, with 16 bases in between. Germline CDR1 is SGHDT and CDR2 is YYEEEE. The CDR3 sequence is 14 residues long. The CDR3 sequence: CASSLLDSADAQYF. The CDR3 nucleotides are TGTGCCAGCAGCTTGCTGGATAGCGCGGATGCGCAGTATTTT.

V is TRBV27 and J is TRBJ2-1; no definite D call. CDR3 length equals 14 residues. Trimming pared 5 bases from V and 1 base from J, leaving 9 bases between. Germline-derived CDR1 and CDR2 are MNHEY and SMNVEV (reference sequence). The CDR3 DNA reads as TGTGCCAGCAGTCGTATCGGATCCTACAATGAGCAGTTCTTC. Translation gives CASSRIGSYNEQFF.

Turning to this clonotype: Given a much more abundant clone one base away, this may be a read error. The chain has TRBV11-3 and TRBJ2-4; no clear D. CDR3 length equals 13 residues. Germline V lookup: CDR1 SGHNT, CDR2 YENEEA. The CDR3 loop is CTSSLDPKNIQYF. DNA of the CDR3: TGTACCAGCAGCTTAGACCCAAAAAACATTCAGTACTTC.

Comment on this clonotype: Likely a read error: the CDR3 ends without its conserved phenylalanine or tryptophan. The DNA is omitted, as the CDR3 cannot be located on it reliably, and the CDR3 follows TCRdb's listing. This chain uses TRBV12-3 or TRBV12-4 with TRBJ1-2; the table's TRBD1 call for D was not verified on the DNA. The CDR3 spans 16 residues, counting both ends. The CDR3 reads CASRERGGPALYVYIC.

Concerning this clonotype itself: Sequence at one end of the junction differs from germline and may be a read error. The chain joins TRBV5-4 to TRBJ2-3; D is possibly TRBD2 (5 bases). Per germline, CDR1 SGHNT and CDR2 YYREEE (reference sequence). This CDR3 region has 15 residues. The CDR3 nucleotides read TGTGCCAGCAGCTTGCCGGGGTATAACACAGATATGCAGTATTTT. Translating it yields CASSLPGYNTDMQYF.

Regarding this clonotype: One end of the junction is discordant with germline, which a read error may explain. The chain has TRBV19 and TRBJ2-4, with 12 bases fitting TRBD1. The CDR3 loop spans 17 amino acids. Germline CDR1 is LNHDA and CDR2 is SQIVND (reference sequence). CDR3 loop: CASSIGDRGLAKNIQCF. DNA of the CDR3: TGTGCCAGTAGTATCGGGGACAGGGGGCTTGCCAAAAACATTCAGTGCTTC.

As for this clonotype: Just one base apart from a much larger clone, this may be a read error. This chain connects TRBV29-1 to TRBJ2-1, with D tentatively TRBD1 (5 bases). This CDR3 contains 13 residues. Germline lookup yields CDR1 SQVTM and CDR2 ANQGSEA. Trimming pared 6 bases from V and 9 bases from J, leaving 18 bases between. In DNA form, the CDR3 reads TGCAGCGTGGGTACCACCTGGGGCAGTGAGCAGTTCTTC. It is translated as CSVGTTWGSEQFF.